Included here is one T cell receptor beta chain sequence, with context. Its antigen is undetermined. This sample stems from a study of pediatric ulcerative colitis. Overall study: Most patients had pancolitis, and two had left-sided colitis.

Study-wide findings and caveats: In rectum, acute severe colitis had expanded clones and less diversity. Blood-rectal clonal overlap within each person was significantly higher in ulcerative colitis patients than controls. A couple of rectal CDR3 clonotypes occurred in all ulcerative colitis patients.

One to two pinch biopsies were taken from the rectum during colonoscopy. Losses at the gene ends were 5 bases for V and 5 bases for J; bases not matched to a gene: 3. CDR1 MNHGY and CDR2 SAAAGT come from the germline V gene. This CDR3 contains 13 residues. Sequencing was performed with immunoSEQ multiplex PCR; in TCRdb, only in-frame clones are kept and a portion is missing. The sample comprises approximately 38,000 clones, about 75% of which are singletons, and 8% to 9.5% rests with the top ten. Sequencing used gut tissue. The chain carries TRBV6-8 and TRBJ2-7, with 10 positions matching TRBD1. The TCR sequence derives from a boy aged 5-17 years with severe ulcerative colitis. CDR3 in amino acids: CASSTDRGNEQYF. DNA for the CDR3: TGTGCCAGCAGTACGGACAGGGGGAACGAGCAGTACTTC.